These 7 T cell receptor beta chains share one sample of origin, sequenced in a study of brain T cells in children with intractable seizures. The method was immunoSEQ multiplex PCR; TCRdb's version includes in-frame clones alone and lacks a portion of them. The sample has about 8,000 clones; 65% to 80% are singletons. Sequencing was limited to surgery cases with top T cell transcript signatures in brain tissue. The sequencing used resected brain tissue, collected at surgery. These receptors were obtained from a boy under three years old with tuberous sclerosis and intractable seizures.

This clone has only one observation. The J gene is TRBJ1-1, the V gene TRBV6-6; D not resolved. Germline V CDR1 and CDR2: MNHNY, SVGAGI (reference sequence). Trimming left V 8 bases short and J 0 bases short, with 7 bases between. The CDR3 is 12 residues long. The chain's CDR3 is CASGDLNTEAFF. CDR3 in DNA: TGTGCCAGCGGAGACTTGAACACTGAAGCTTTCTTT.

The rearrangement links TRBV7-9 to TRBJ2-3, with 13 bases fitting TRBD2. The CDR3 has 16 amino acids. Germline V gene lookup returns CDR1 SEHNR and CDR2 FQNEAQ (reference sequence). V lost 4 bases, J lost 8 bases, and 9 bases stayed unmatched. The CDR3 DNA is TGTGCCAGCAGCTCCGGACTAGCGGGAGCGAGAGGTACGCAGTATTTT. It encodes CASSSGLAGARGTQYF. The full variable domain, its missing parts supplied by reference TRBV7-9 and TRBJ2-3, is DTGVSQNPRHKITKRGQNVTFRCDPISEHNRLYWYRQTLGQGPEFLTYFQNEAQLEKSRLLSDRFSAERPKGSFSTLEIQRTEQGDSAMYLCASSSGLAGARGTQYFGPGTRLTVL.

This rearrangement joins TRBV7-2 to TRBJ2-4; 9 bases match TRBD2. CDR3 length equals 17 residues. Looked up from germline, CDR1 is SGHTA and CDR2 is FQGNSA. Trimming removed 5 bases from V and 0 bases from J; junction bases left unmatched: 8. CDR3 in DNA: TGTGCCAGCAGCCACAGCGCGGGGGGGGGAGCCAAAAACATTCAGTACTTC. It specifies CASSHSAGGGAKNIQYF.

V usage is TRBV6-1 and J usage is TRBJ1-1; TRBD1 might be the D (6 bases). V lost 11 bases, J lost 1 base, and 20 bases lay in between. The CDR3 sequence is 15 residues long. Per germline, CDR1 MNHNS and CDR2 SASEGT. The CDR3 DNA sequence: TGTGCCTGGCTCGGGTGGGGGGCAACGAACACTGAAGCTTTCTTT. Translation: CAWLGWGATNTEAFF.

The V gene is TRBV7-8, the J gene TRBJ1-5; the D is unclear. V lost 1 base and J lost 0, with 10 bases in between. Germline V gives CDR1 SGHVS, CDR2 FQNEAQ. This CDR3 contains 16 residues. The CDR3 nucleotides read TGTGCCAGCAGCTTAGTAGGAGGGCTTAGCAATCAGCCCCAGCATTTT. Protein: CASSLVGGLSNQPQHF.

DNA of the CDR3: TGTGCCAGCAGGGCTACTAGCGGGAGCGAGCAGTACTTC. Translated, it gives CASRATSGSEQYF. This chain joins TRBV11-3 and TRBJ2-7; the match to TRBD2 covers 11 bases. Per the germline V gene, CDR1 is SGHNT and CDR2 is YENEEA. With 6 bases clipped from V and 6 bases from J, the junction kept 4 bases outside the gene matches. The length of the CDR3 is 13 residues.

To note about this clone: The germline gene is not matched at one end of the junction; a read error may be the cause. The V call is TRBV7-7, the J call TRBJ2-6; D possibly corresponds to TRBD2 (6 bases). CDR1 SSHAT and CDR2 FNYEAQ come from the germline V gene (reference sequence). The CDR3 covers 16 residues. The CDR3 nucleotides read TGTGCTAGCAGCTTAGCGGAGGGAGCTGGGGCCAACGTCCTGACTTTC. It codes for CASSLAEGAGANVLTF.